The entry below gives a single T cell receptor beta chain sequence along with its context. Its target is not known. Germline values: CDR1 SNHLY, CDR2 FYNNEI. The ends were cut back, 0 bases at V and 11 bases at J, with 11 bases in the middle. There are 13 residues in the CDR3. TCRdb redid the calling of the reads with MiXCR, one entry per CDR3 protein. Among approximately 730,000 distinct CDR3 sequences listed, roughly 28% were seen once. This specimen comes from a study of T cell repertoires in cytomegalovirus infection. The source of this sequence is a human donor in good health (CMV status not recorded). Some clones in this sample may be carry-over from other donors' samples. The V gene is TRBV2, the J gene TRBJ2-1, with no clear D. Sequencing was performed on cultured CD8+ T cells from PBMCs, taken from culture after CMV antigen stimulation. CDR3 residues: CASSEARKGKQFF. The CDR3 nucleotides read TGTGCCAGCAGTGAAGCTCGGAAAGGCAAGCAGTTCTTC. The full variable domain, completed using reference TRBV2 and TRBJ2-1, is EPEVTQTPSHQVTQMGQEVILRCVPISNHLYFYWYRQILGQKVEFLVSFYNNEISEKSEIFDDQFSVERPDGSNFTLKIRSTKLEDSAMYFCASSEARKGKQFFGPGTRLTVL.